Presented here are 6 T cell receptor beta chains from one specimen sequenced in a study of identical twins. TCRdb itself ran the 5' RACE reads through MiXCR, one entry per CDR3 protein. The sample holds nearly 900,000 distinct CDR3 sequences, roughly an eighth seen once. These data also formed part of another study, on yellow fever vaccine responses in identical twins.

Specimen: PBMCs. The receptors shown here come from a woman younger than 30 in good health.

V usage is TRBV20-1 and J usage is TRBJ1-5; TRBD1 might be the D (6 bases). CDR1 and CDR2 from the germline V gene are DFQATT and SNEGSKA (reference sequence). The CDR3 length is 15 residues. The V and J ends lost 0 bases and 3 bases respectively, with 12 bases between them. The CDR3: CSARDRGIHNQPQHF. The CDR3 DNA reads TGCAGTGCTAGAGATAGGGGGATTCACAATCAGCCCCAGCATTTT.

This clonotype was detected a few times. V gene TRBV6-5 combines with J gene TRBJ2-1; D is possibly TRBD1 or TRBD2 (5 bases each). The V gene lost 0 bases and the J gene lost 1 base, with 10 bases spanning the gap. Germline V gene lookup returns CDR1 MNHEY and CDR2 SVGAGI. The CDR3 consists of 16 residues. The CDR3: CASSYSRDASYNEQFF. DNA for the CDR3: TGTGCCAGCAGTTACTCCCGGGACGCTTCCTACAATGAGCAGTTCTTC.

This clonotype was seen many times. This chain uses TRBV5-1 with TRBJ2-3, with 7 bases aligning to TRBD1. The junction had 7 bases not matched to a gene; V was cut back by 6 bases and J by 0 bases. CDR1 and CDR2 from the germline V gene are SGHRS and YFSETQ. The CDR3 runs to 15 residues. The CDR3 nucleotides read TGCGCCAGCACCCGACAGGGAACTAGCACAGATACGCAGTATTTT. Protein sequence: CASTRQGTSTDTQYF.

The chain carries TRBV5-1 and TRBJ2-3; 9 bases fit TRBD2. There are 16 residues in the CDR3. Per the germline V gene, CDR1 is SGHRS and CDR2 is YFSETQ. V lost 4 bases to trimming and J lost 3 bases; unmatched junction nucleotides: 9. The DNA of the CDR3 is TGCGCCAGCAGCAACGTAGCGGGAGCTGGTACAGATACGCAGTATTTT. Translation gives CASSNVAGAGTDTQYF.

This clonotype was observed a handful of times. V usage is TRBV7-6 and J usage is TRBJ1-6, with D possibly matching TRBD1 (6 bases). The CDR3 is made up of 15 amino acids. Trimming pared 5 bases from V and 8 bases from J, leaving 16 bases between. CDR1 and CDR2 from the germline V gene are SGHVS and FNYEAQ. The CDR3 loop is CASSTPGGGHSPLHF. CDR3 coding DNA: TGTGCCAGCAGCACACCGGGTGGGGGCCATTCACCCCTCCACTTT.

This clonotype was recorded a few times. A much bigger clone sits one base away, suggesting this may be a read error. This chain links TRBV12-3 or TRBV12-4 with TRBJ2-3; 11 bases map to TRBD2. The ends lost 7 bases at V and 3 bases at J; junction bases unmatched: 6. This CDR3 region has 15 residues. The DNA of the CDR3 is TGTGCCAGCAACCCCGGGACTAGCGGAACAGATACGCAGTATTTT. Its protein product is CASNPGTSGTDTQYF.